This passage covers 24 T cell receptor beta chains from one sample sequenced in a study of untreated major depressive disorder. Sequencing used immunoSEQ multiplex PCR; TCRdb keeps in-frame clones, though not all of them. The table includes tens of thousands of clones, around nine tenths detected once. Sequenced: CD4+ T cells from PBMCs. The receptor source for this set is a middle-aged woman in good health.

CDR3 nucleotide sequence: TGTGCCACCAGCAGCGGGTACCAAGAGACCCAGTACTTC. It encodes CATSSGYQETQYF. The chain combines TRBV15 with TRBJ2-5; D remains ambiguous. Germline-derived CDR1 and CDR2 are LNHNV and YYDKDF (reference sequence). CDR3 length equals 13 residues. V lost 3 bases and J lost 0, with 5 bases in between.

Only a few counts were recorded for this clone. The chain has TRBV4-1 and TRBJ1-2; no clear D gene. The CDR3 has 11 amino acids. Between the trimmed V and J ends, which lost 0 bases and 4 bases, there was a span of 0 bases. CDR1 MGHRA and CDR2 YSYEKL come from the germline V gene. The CDR3 reads CASSQDYGYTF. The CDR3 coding sequence is TGCGCCAGCAGCCAAGACTATGGCTACACCTTC.

The chain has TRBV18 and TRBJ1-6; maybe TRBD1 (6 bases). This CDR3 is built from 16 residues. Looked up from germline, CDR1 is KGHSH and CDR2 is LQKENI. Trimming stripped 1 base from V and 10 bases from J, with 17 bases between. CDR3 sequence reads: CASSPRDTSMISPLHF. DNA for the CDR3: TGTGCCAGCTCACCACGGGACACCAGCATGATATCACCCCTCCACTTT.

The genes are TRBV5-1 and TRBJ2-3; D might be TRBD1 or TRBD2, each matching 7 bases. Trimming cost V 0 bases and J 4 bases, with 12 bases left between them. Germline CDR1 reads SGHRS; CDR2 reads YFSETQ. The CDR3 is 15 residues long. The chain's CDR3 is CASSLGQGGSDTQYF. The CDR3 DNA reads TGCGCCAGCAGCTTGGGACAGGGAGGGTCAGATACGCAGTATTTT.

This chain connects TRBV5-1 to TRBJ2-2, with TRBD1 matching over 7 bases. The CDR3 has 13 amino acids. CDR1 and CDR2 (germline): SGHRS, YFSETQ. Unmatched junction bases numbered 1, after V lost 2 bases and J lost 6 bases. The CDR3: CASSFRGPGELFF. The CDR3 region has the DNA TGCGCCAGCAGCTTTAGGGGGCCCGGGGAGCTGTTTTTT.

The chain uses TRBV18 and TRBJ1-5; D gene ambiguous. CDR3 length equals 13 residues. V was cut by 4 bases and J by 3 bases, with 7 bases left in between. CDR1 and CDR2 from the germline V gene are KGHSH and LQKENI. CDR3 amino acids: CASSLDFNQPQHF. CDR3 nucleotides: TGTGCCAGCTCACTCGATTTCAATCAGCCCCAGCATTTT.

The gene calls are TRBV10-3 and TRBJ2-2, with D uncertain. V shed 4 bases and J shed 0 bases, with 6 bases lying between them. Germline lookup yields CDR1 ENHRY and CDR2 SYGVKD. The CDR3 spans 14 residues. Written as DNA, the CDR3 is TGTGCCATCAGTGTTCGGCCGAACACCGGGGAGCTGTTTTTT. As protein: CAISVRPNTGELFF.

V usage is TRBV27 and J usage is TRBJ1-5; no definite D call. The CDR3 sequence is 13 residues long. Germline V gene lookup returns CDR1 MNHEY and CDR2 SMNVEV (reference sequence). The germline V and J ends were trimmed by 6 bases and 3 bases, with 9 bases remaining between them. CDR3 nucleotides: TGTGCCAGCAGCCAAGACTTCAATCAGCCCCAGCATTTT. Translating gives CASSQDFNQPQHF.

This clone appeared a single time. The chain employs TRBV27 and TRBJ1-5; D gene uncertain. The CDR3 is made up of 14 amino acids. Trimming shortened V by 2 bases and J by 0 bases, and 5 bases separated the two germline ends. Germline lookup yields CDR1 MNHEY and CDR2 SMNVEV (reference sequence). This chain's CDR3 is CASSLPGSNQPQHF. As DNA, the CDR3 is TGTGCCAGCAGTTTACCGGGTAGCAATCAGCCCCAGCATTTT.

This chain links TRBV9 with TRBJ2-5; 8 nucleotides line up with TRBD1. Trimming at V came to 4 bases and at J to 5 bases, leaving 13 bases not matched to a gene. This CDR3 contains 16 residues. Germline values: CDR1 SGDLS, CDR2 YYNGEE. Here the CDR3 DNA reads TGTGCCAGCAGCCCCACGCCCGGGACAGGTGGGGAGACCCAGTACTTC. This gives the protein CASSPTPGTGGETQYF.

The CDR3 DNA follows: TGTGCCAGCAGCTTAGTTCCTACACTCCATGAGCAGTTCTTC. Translating gives CASSLVPTLHEQFF. The chain has TRBV11-2 and TRBJ2-1; D is unclear. This CDR3 contains 14 residues. The V and J ends lost 1 base and 8 bases respectively, with 12 bases between them. In germline, CDR1 is SGHAT, CDR2 FQNNGV.

The chain joins TRBV25-1 to TRBJ2-1; maybe TRBD2 (5 bases). Per germline, CDR1 MGHDK and CDR2 SYGVNS. The length of the CDR3 is 14 residues. V was clipped by 7 bases and J by 1 base, with 11 bases between them. DNA of the CDR3: TGTGCCAGCATGCCCAGCGGATCCTACAATGAGCAGTTCTTC. Its translation is CASMPSGSYNEQFF.

The chain employs TRBV5-6 and TRBJ2-1; no reliable D call. Per the germline V gene, CDR1 is SGHDT and CDR2 is YYEEEE. The CDR3 length is 12 residues. Trimming removed 0 bases from V and 15 bases from J, with 13 bases in between. The CDR3 is CASSLDVLGLFF. As DNA, the CDR3 is TGTGCCAGCAGCTTGGACGTACTGGGGTTGTTCTTC. The full variable domain, completed using reference TRBV5-6 and TRBJ2-1, is DAGVTQSPTHLIKTRGQQVTLRCSPKSGHDTVSWYQQALGQGPQFIFQYYEEEERQRGNFPDRFSGHQFPNYSSELNVNALLLGDSALYLCASSLDVLGLFFGPGTRLTVL.

This clone came up a few times. This chain links TRBV2 with TRBJ1-2, with D possibly being TRBD1 (6 bases). V was pared by 6 bases and J by 0 bases, with 17 bases between. Germline-derived CDR1 and CDR2 are SNHLY and FYNNEI. The CDR3 runs 16 residues. The CDR3 nucleotides are TGTGCCAGCAGGGCACTTAGGACAGTATCTAACTATGGCTACACCTTC. It translates to CASRALRTVSNYGYTF.

The rearrangement uses TRBV4-1 and TRBJ1-1, with 10 bases lining up with TRBD1. There are 17 residues in the CDR3. Per the germline V gene, CDR1 is MGHRA and CDR2 is YSYEKL. J lost 2 bases, V lost 3 bases, and 9 bases had no gene match. The CDR3 bases are TGCGCCAGCAGCCACCGGGACAGGGGTCAAGGTAACACTGAAGCTTTCTTT. This encodes CASSHRDRGQGNTEAFF.

V is TRBV6-1 and J is TRBJ2-4, with no clear D. The CDR3 length is 11 residues. Germline V gives CDR1 MNHNS, CDR2 SASEGT. Trimming removed 2 bases from V and 6 bases from J, with 2 bases in between. CDR3 sequence (DNA): TGTGCCAGCAGTGAAAGAAACATTCAGTACTTC. Protein: CASSERNIQYF.

This chain uses TRBV18 with TRBJ2-2; D not resolved. The V gene's germline CDR1 is KGHSH and CDR2 LQKENI. Trimming took 3 bases from V and 5 from J, leaving 7 bases between them. The CDR3 loop spans 13 amino acids. The CDR3 DNA reads as TGTGCCAGCTCACCCTTCCTTACCGGGGAGCTGTTTTTT. Its protein is CASSPFLTGELFF. The whole variable domain, remainder taken from reference TRBV18 and TRBJ2-2, is NAGVMQNPRHLVRRRGQEARLRCSPMKGHSHVYWYRQLPEEGLKFMVYLQKENIIDESGMPKERFSAEFPKEGPSILRIQQVVRGDSAAYFCASSPFLTGELFFGEGSRLTVL.

This clone was detected once. V is TRBV4-3 and J is TRBJ1-2; 8 positions match TRBD1. Germline-derived CDR1 and CDR2 are LGHNA and YSLEER. CDR3 length equals 15 residues. The V gene end was trimmed by 0 bases and the J gene end by 5 bases; junction bases not matched to a gene: 5. The CDR3, as DNA: TGCGCCAGCAGCCAAGAGCTTGGGACAGGTTATGGCTACACCTTC. Its protein product is CASSQELGTGYGYTF.

The gene calls are TRBV7-2 and TRBJ2-7; 7 positions agree with TRBD2. The CDR3 has 15 residues. Germline CDR1 SGHTA, CDR2 FQGNSA. V shed 1 base and J 2 bases; nucleotides not matched to a gene: 5. The CDR3 protein is CASSLVQLATYEQYF. The CDR3 nucleotides read TGTGCCAGCAGCTTAGTCCAACTAGCGACCTACGAGCAGTACTTC.

The chain has TRBV6-1 and TRBJ1-4, with TRBD1 matching over 10 bases. J lost 8 bases, V lost 7 bases, and 10 bases had no gene match. CDR1 and CDR2 from the germline V gene are MNHNS and SASEGT. This CDR3 contains 15 residues. CDR3 sequence (DNA): TGTGCCAGCAAGGATGGAGGGACAGGGGTGGAAAAACTGTTTTTT. Residues: CASKDGGTGVEKLFF.

The chain links TRBV11-2 to TRBJ1-1; D not resolved. CDR1 is SGHAT, CDR2 FQNNGV, per germline. The ends were cut back, 7 bases at V and 4 bases at J, with 22 bases in the middle. The CDR3 extends over 16 amino acids. The CDR3 loop is CASTRFGSLVGTEAFF. The DNA for the CDR3 is TGTGCCAGCACCCGATTTGGCAGTTTGGTAGGCACTGAAGCTTTCTTT.

This clone was counted between two and nine times. V gene TRBV19 combines with J gene TRBJ1-5, with no clear D. The CDR3 extends over 13 amino acids. Germline V gene lookup returns CDR1 LNHDA and CDR2 SQIVND (reference sequence). V was trimmed by 2 bases and J by 4 bases, leaving 6 bases between them. The CDR3 DNA follows: TGTGCCAGTAGTATAAGGGAGAATCAGCCCCAGCATTTT. Protein sequence: CASSIRENQPQHF. The complete variable domain, with remaining parts taken from reference TRBV19 and TRBJ1-5, reads DGGITQSPKYLFRKEGQNVTLSCEQNLNHDAMYWYRQDPGQGLRLIYYSQIVNDFQKGDIAEGYSVSREKKESFPLTVTSAQKNPTAFYLCASSIRENQPQHFGDGTRLSIL.

V and J are TRBV4-3 and TRBJ1-2; D possibly corresponds to TRBD1 (5 bases). Germline CDR1 and CDR2: LGHNA and YSLEER. The CDR3 consists of 16 residues. V lost 0 bases, J lost 2 bases, and 13 bases lay in between. CDR3 DNA sequence: TGCGCCAGCAGCCAAGATCCCGCCCGGGGGAACTATGGCTACACCTTC. Its translation is CASSQDPARGNYGYTF.

The CDR3 sequence: CASSRDLITYEQYV. The CDR3 coding sequence is TGTGCCAGCAGCCGGGACCTTATTACCTACGAGCAGTACGTC. The chain joins TRBV4-2 to TRBJ2-7; D is perhaps TRBD1 or TRBD2 (5 bases each). V was clipped by 4 bases and J by 2 bases, with 12 bases between them. The CDR3 consists of 14 residues. CDR1 and CDR2 (germline): LGHNA, YNFKEQ.